These T cell receptor beta chains were read from a single sample in a study of blood T cell repertoires in COVID-19. Clones were read by immunoSEQ multiplex PCR, and TCRdb kept only the in-frame ones, dropping some. The data contain approximately 290,000 clones, roughly 91% of them singletons. Input material: peripheral blood. These receptors were collected from a young man with acute or convalescent COVID-19. CDR3s include the opening cysteine and the closing phenylalanine or tryptophan. D genes are given only for firm matches. A clone size is listed for some rows: how often the clone was seen (once, few, many), or a class if it is expanded.

D gene	clone size	V gene	J gene	CDR3 DNA	CDR3 protein
NA	NA	TRBV6-6	TRBJ2-1	TGTGCCAGCAGACCGGACAGTCCGGCGCAGTTCTTC	CASRPDSPAQFF
NA	NA	TRBV6-5	TRBJ1-4	TGTGCCAGCACCCAGACCCCAGGATATGGTGAAAAACTGTTTTTT	CASTQTPGYGEKLFF
TRBD1	NA	TRBV18	TRBJ1-2	TGTGCCAGCTCACCGGCCACAGGGGGCGATGGCTACACCTTC	CASSPATGGDGYTF
NA	once	TRBV2	TRBJ2-1	TGTGCCAGCTTGCTTAGCTGGTACAATGAGCAGTTCTTC	CASLLSWYNEQFF
TRBD2	NA	TRBV18	TRBJ2-7	TGTGCCAGCTCACAATCCGGGACTAGCGGCTACGAGCAGTACTTC	CASSQSGTSGYEQYF
TRBD1	NA	TRBV9	TRBJ2-3	TGTGCCAGCAGCGTAGGACAGGGTGGAGATACGCAGTATTTT	CASSVGQGGDTQYF
TRBD2	NA	TRBV2	TRBJ2-5	TGTGCCAGCAGGGAAGCTTCGGGGGGGCATCGGGCCCAGTACTTC	CASREASGGHRAQYF
TRBD1	NA	TRBV15	TRBJ1-1	TGTGCCACCAGCAGAGAGGGGACAGCGAAAATAGCTTTCTTT	CATSREGTAKIAFF
TRBD2	NA	TRBV28	TRBJ2-1	TGTGCCAGCAGTTTGGCTAGCGGGACTATCTACAATGAGCAGTTCTTC	CASSLASGTIYNEQFF
NA	NA	TRBV5-5	TRBJ2-1	TGTGCCAGCAGCTTGTCTTCCGGTGAGCAGTTCTTC	CASSLSSGEQFF
NA	NA	TRBV6-5	TRBJ1-2	TGTGCCAGCAGGGGAGCGGAACCCCCCTATGGCTACACCTTC	CASRGAEPPYGYTF